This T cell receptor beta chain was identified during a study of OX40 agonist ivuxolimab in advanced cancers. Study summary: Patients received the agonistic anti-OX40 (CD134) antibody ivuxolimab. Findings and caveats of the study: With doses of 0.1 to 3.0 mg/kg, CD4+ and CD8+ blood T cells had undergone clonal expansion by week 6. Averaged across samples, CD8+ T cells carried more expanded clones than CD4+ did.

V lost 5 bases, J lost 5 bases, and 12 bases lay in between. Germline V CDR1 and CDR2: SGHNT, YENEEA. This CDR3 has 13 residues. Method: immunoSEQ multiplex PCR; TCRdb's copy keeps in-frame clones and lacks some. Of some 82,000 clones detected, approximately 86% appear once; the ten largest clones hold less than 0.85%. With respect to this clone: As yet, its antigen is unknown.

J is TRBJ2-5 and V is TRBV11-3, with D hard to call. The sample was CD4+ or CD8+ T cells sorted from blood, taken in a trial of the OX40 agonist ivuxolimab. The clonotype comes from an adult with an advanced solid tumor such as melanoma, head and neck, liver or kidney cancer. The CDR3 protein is CASSRSARETQYF. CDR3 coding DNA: TGTGCCAGCAGCCGCTCTGCGCGGGAGACCCAGTACTTC.